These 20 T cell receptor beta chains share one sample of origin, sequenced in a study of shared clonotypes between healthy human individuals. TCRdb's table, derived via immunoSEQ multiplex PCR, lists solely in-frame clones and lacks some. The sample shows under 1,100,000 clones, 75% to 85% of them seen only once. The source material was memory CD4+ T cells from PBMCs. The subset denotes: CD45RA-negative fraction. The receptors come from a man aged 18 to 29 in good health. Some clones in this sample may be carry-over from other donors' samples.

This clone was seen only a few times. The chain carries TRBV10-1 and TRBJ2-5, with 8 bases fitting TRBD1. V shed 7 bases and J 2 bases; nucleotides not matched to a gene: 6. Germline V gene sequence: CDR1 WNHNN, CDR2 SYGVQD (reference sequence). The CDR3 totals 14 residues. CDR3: CASTPRDRQETQYF. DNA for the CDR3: TGCGCCAGCACCCCCCGGGACAGGCAAGAGACCCAGTACTTC.

The DNA of the CDR3 is TGTGCCAGCGGTCAACAGGGAAATCAGCCCCAGCATTTT. It yields the protein CASGQQGNQPQHF. This chain uses TRBV28 with TRBJ1-5, with TRBD1 as a possible D gene (6 bases). Germline values: CDR1 MDHEN, CDR2 SYDVKM. Trimming took 8 bases from V and 4 from J, leaving 12 bases between them. This CDR3 is built from 13 residues.

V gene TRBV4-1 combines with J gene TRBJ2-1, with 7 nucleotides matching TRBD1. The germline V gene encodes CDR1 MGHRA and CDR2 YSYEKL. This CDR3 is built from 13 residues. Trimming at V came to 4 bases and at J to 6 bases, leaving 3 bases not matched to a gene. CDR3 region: CASSRRDSNEQFF. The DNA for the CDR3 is TGCGCCAGCAGCCGACGGGACAGCAATGAGCAGTTCTTC.

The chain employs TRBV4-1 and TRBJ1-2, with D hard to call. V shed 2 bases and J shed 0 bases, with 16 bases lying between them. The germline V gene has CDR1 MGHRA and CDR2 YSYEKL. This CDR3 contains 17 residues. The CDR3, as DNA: TGCGCCAGCAGCCAACTTCTACGACGGCGCACTAACTATGGCTACACCTTC. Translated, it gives CASSQLLRRRTNYGYTF.

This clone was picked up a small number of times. The CDR3 DNA follows: TGTGCCAGCAGCCCCCAACCGGGGCTTTGGTATGGCTACACCTTC. The encoded protein is CASSPQPGLWYGYTF. The chain combines TRBV11-3 with TRBJ1-2; D might be TRBD1 (5 bases). Germline lookup yields CDR1 SGHNT and CDR2 YENEEA. The CDR3 has 15 amino acids. Trimming shortened V by 5 bases and J by 5 bases, and 18 bases separated the two germline ends.

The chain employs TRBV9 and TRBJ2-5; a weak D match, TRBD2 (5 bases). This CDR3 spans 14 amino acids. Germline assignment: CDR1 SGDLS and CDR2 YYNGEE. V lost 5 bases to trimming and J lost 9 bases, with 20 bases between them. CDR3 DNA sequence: TGTGCCAGCAGTGACGTGGCGGGCGGTCAGGCCCAGTACTTC. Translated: CASSDVAGGQAQYF.

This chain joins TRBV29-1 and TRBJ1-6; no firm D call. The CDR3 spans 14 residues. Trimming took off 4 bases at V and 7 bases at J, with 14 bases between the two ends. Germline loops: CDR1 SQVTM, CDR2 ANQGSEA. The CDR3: CSVGGETPNSPLHF. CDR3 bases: TGCAGCGTTGGTGGGGAAACCCCGAATTCACCCCTCCACTTT.

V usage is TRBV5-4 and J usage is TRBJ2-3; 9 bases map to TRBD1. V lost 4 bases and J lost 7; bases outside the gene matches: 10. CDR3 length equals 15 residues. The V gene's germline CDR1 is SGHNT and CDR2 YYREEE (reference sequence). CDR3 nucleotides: TGTGCCAGCAGCCCCGACAGGGGGAGGAGTCATACGCAGTATTTT. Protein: CASSPDRGRSHTQYF.

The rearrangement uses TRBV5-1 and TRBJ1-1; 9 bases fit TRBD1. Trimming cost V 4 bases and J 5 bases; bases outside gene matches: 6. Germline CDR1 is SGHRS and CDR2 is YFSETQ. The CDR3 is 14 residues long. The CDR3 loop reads CASSTGQGWTEAFF. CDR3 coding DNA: TGCGCCAGCAGCACCGGACAGGGGTGGACTGAAGCTTTCTTT.

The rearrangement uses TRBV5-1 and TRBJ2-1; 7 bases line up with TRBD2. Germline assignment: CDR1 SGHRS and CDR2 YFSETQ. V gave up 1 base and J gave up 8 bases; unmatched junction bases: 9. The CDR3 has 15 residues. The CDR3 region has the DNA TGCGCCAGCAGCTTGAATGCGGGAGTGTACTATGAGCAGTTCTTC. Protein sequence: CASSLNAGVYYEQFF.

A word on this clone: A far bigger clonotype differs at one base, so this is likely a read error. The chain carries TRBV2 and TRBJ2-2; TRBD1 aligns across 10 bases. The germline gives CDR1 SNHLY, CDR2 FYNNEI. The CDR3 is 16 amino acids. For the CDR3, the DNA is TGTGCCAGCTCCGGGACAGGGGTCGGTCTCACCGGGGAGCCGTTTTTT. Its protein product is CASSGTGVGLTGEPFF.

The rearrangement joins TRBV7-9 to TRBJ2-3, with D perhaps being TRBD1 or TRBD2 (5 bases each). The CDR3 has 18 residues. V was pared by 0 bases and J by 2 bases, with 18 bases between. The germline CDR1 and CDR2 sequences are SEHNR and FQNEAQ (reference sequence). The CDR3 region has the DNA TGTGCCAGCAGCTTAGCTCGACGGGGTGTGGGGGACACAGATACGCAGTATTTT. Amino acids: CASSLARRGVGDTDTQYF.

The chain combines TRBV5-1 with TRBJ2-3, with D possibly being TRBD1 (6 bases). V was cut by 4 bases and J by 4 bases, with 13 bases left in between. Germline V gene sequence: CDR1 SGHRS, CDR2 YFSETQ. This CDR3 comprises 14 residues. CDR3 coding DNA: TGCGCCAGCAGCCCTGGGACACCCCCAGATACGCAGTATTTT. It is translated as CASSPGTPPDTQYF.

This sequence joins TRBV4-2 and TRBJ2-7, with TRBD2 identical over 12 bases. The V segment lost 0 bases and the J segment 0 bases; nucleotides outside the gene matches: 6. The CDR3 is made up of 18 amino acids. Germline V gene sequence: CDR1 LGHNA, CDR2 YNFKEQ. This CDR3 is CASSQDYLAGGPSYEQYF. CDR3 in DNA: TGTGCCAGCAGCCAAGATTACCTAGCGGGAGGGCCCTCCTACGAGCAGTACTTC.

CDR3 nucleotide sequence: TGTGCCAGCTCACCACCAGGGGGGCCCGGGGAGCTGTTTTTT. It is translated as CASSPPGGPGELFF. This chain links TRBV18 with TRBJ2-2, with D tentatively TRBD1 or TRBD2 (6 bases each). Germline V CDR1 and CDR2: KGHSH, LQKENI. With 0 bases removed from V and 6 bases from J, the gap between germline ends came to 8 bases. This CDR3 is 14 amino acids long.

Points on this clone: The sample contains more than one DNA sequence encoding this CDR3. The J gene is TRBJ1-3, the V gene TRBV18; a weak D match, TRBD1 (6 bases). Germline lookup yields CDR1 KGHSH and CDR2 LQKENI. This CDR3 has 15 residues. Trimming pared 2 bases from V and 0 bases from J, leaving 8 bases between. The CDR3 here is CASSPTGFSGNTIYF. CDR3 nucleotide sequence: TGTGCCAGCTCACCAACAGGGTTCTCTGGAAACACCATATATTTT.

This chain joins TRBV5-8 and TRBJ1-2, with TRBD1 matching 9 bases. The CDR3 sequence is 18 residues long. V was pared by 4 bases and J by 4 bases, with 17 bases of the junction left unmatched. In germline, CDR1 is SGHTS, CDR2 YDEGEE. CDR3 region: CASSGTGTGFILGYGYTF. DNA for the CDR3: TGTGCCAGCAGCGGGACCGGGACAGGGTTTATTCTTGGCTATGGCTACACCTTC.

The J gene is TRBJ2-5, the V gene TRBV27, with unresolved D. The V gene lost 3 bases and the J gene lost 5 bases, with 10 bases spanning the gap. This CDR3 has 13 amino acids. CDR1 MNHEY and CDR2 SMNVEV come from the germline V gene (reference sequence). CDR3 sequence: CASSFDRWETQYF. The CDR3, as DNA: TGTGCCAGCAGTTTCGATCGGTGGGAGACCCAGTACTTC.

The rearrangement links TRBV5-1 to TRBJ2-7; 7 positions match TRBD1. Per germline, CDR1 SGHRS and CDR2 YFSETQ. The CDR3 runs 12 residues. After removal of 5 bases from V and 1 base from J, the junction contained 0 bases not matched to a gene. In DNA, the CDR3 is TGCGCCAGCAGGACAGGGTCCTACGAGCAGTACTTC. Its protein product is CASRTGSYEQYF.

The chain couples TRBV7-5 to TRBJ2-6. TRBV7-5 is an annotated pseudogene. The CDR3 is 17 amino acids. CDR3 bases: TGTGTCAGAAGCCCCCAGTCCCCGGGGCCTGGGGCCAACGTCCTGACTTTC. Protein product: CVRSPQSPGPGANVLTF.